The sequence of this T cell receptor beta chain was determined in a study of blood T cell repertoires in COVID-19. Across the whole study: Both acute and convalescent COVID-19 samples were obtained from the United States, Italy and Spain. Nucleic acid was either cDNA or gDNA, and it came from T cells, B-cell-depleted T cells, or PBMCs.

Trimming left V 7 bases short and J 11 bases short, with 12 bases between. The CDR3 consists of 11 residues. Looked up from germline, CDR1 is MNHEY and CDR2 is SVGAGI. Original data processing: By means of reference gene primer amplification, nucleated cell counts were estimated. Clones were sequenced by immunoSEQ multiplex PCR, and TCRdb holds only the in-frame ones, with some missing. The DNA gave D and trimming, while V, J and clone size come from that table. The sample carries 350,000 or so clones, more than 85% recorded once. Participant-reported clinical history was the basis for cohort assignment.

This TCR was recovered from a woman aged 25 to 39 who had recovered from COVID-19. The chain combines TRBV6-5 with TRBJ2-1, with TRBD2 as a possible D gene (5 bases). The sequencing sample was made of PBMCs or T cells enriched from blood (not recorded which). In nucleotides, the CDR3 is TGTGCCAGCATGCTCGGGGTGCAGCAGTTCTTC. Protein product: CASMLGVQQFF.